These 24 T cell receptor beta chains originate from one sample sequenced in a study of blood T cell repertoires in COVID-19. Measured with immunoSEQ multiplex PCR; TCRdb has only the in-frame clones, and not every one. The sample has about 220,000 clones; roughly 82% are singletons. Specimen: peripheral blood. The receptors were sampled from a man in his fifties or sixties with active or convalescent COVID-19.

The rearrangement links TRBV28 to TRBJ1-5, with 9 positions matching TRBD1. Germline values: CDR1 MDHEN, CDR2 SYDVKM. The CDR3 loop spans 20 amino acids. J was trimmed by 0 bases and V by 6 bases; bases with no gene match: 18. The CDR3 bases are TGTGCCAGCAGGCTACGGGGGATGGACAGGGGACCGTATAGCAATCAGCCCCAGCATTTT. It specifies CASRLRGMDRGPYSNQPQHF.

The CDR3 loop reads CASSYSGTGEEETQYF. The DNA for the CDR3 is TGTGCCAGCAGTTACTCAGGGACAGGGGAGGAGGAGACCCAGTACTTC. The chain employs TRBV6-5 and TRBJ2-5, with 10 bases aligning to TRBD1. This CDR3 contains 16 residues. Losses at the gene ends were 0 bases for V and 5 bases for J; bases not matched to a gene: 6. Germline values: CDR1 MNHEY, CDR2 SVGAGI.

This rearrangement joins TRBV5-1 to TRBJ1-2; a possible D gene is TRBD1 (6 bases). Germline V gives CDR1 SGHRS, CDR2 YFSETQ. This CDR3 has 15 residues. Trimming left V 1 base short and J 2 bases short, with 12 bases between. CDR3 in amino acids: CASSLIGGLNYGYTF. Here the CDR3 DNA reads TGCGCCAGCAGCTTGATAGGGGGATTAAACTATGGCTACACCTTC.

The chain carries TRBV4-3 and TRBJ2-3; weak D call: TRBD1 (5 bases). The CDR3 has 17 amino acids. CDR1 LGHNA and CDR2 YSLEER come from the germline V gene. With 0 bases removed from V and 2 bases from J, the gap between germline ends came to 15 bases. In DNA form, the CDR3 reads TGCGCCAGCAGCCAAGATTCCAGGGCAAGGCCCACAGATACGCAGTATTTT. Amino acid sequence: CASSQDSRARPTDTQYF.

This chain links TRBV5-6 with TRBJ2-7; D unresolved. Germline V CDR1 and CDR2: SGHDT, YYEEEE. CDR3 size: 14 residues. V lost 2 bases, J lost 3 bases, and 12 bases lay in between. CDR3 residues: CASSFDSLIYEQYF. CDR3 in DNA: TGTGCCAGCAGCTTTGACTCACTGATCTACGAGCAGTACTTC.

V gene TRBV20-1 combines with J gene TRBJ2-5; D possibly corresponds to TRBD2 (5 bases). The V end was cut by 3 bases, the J end by 5 bases, with 7 bases between. Germline values: CDR1 DFQATT, CDR2 SNEGSKA (reference sequence). The CDR3 extends over 11 amino acids. CDR3 nucleotides: TGCAGTGCTAGGGCGGGTGAGACCCAGTACTTC. Translation gives CSARAGETQYF.

The sample holds one count of this clone. V usage is TRBV2 and J usage is TRBJ1-1, with 8 bases matching TRBD1. Germline V gene data show CDR1 as SNHLY and CDR2 as FYNNEI. Germline trimming cut 9 bases from V and 11 bases from J; bases unmatched to any gene: 17. This CDR3 contains 14 residues. CDR3 nucleotide sequence: TGTGCCAGTAGATCAGACCCGACAGGGGTCGGGGCTTTCTTT. The encoded protein is CASRSDPTGVGAFF.

The chain uses TRBV19 and TRBJ1-4; 7 bases line up with TRBD1. Germline V gene sequence: CDR1 LNHDA, CDR2 SQIVND (reference sequence). Trimming took 7 bases from V and 0 from J; bases not matched to a gene: 5. CDR3 length: 15 amino acids. The CDR3, as DNA: TGTGCCAGTATAGACAGGGACCCAACTAATGAAAAACTGTTTTTT. This translates into CASIDRDPTNEKLFF.

V gene TRBV7-2 combines with J gene TRBJ2-5; TRBD1 matches 7 bases. V trimming: 4 bases; J trimming: 9 bases; junction bases outside the gene matches: 11. Germline values: CDR1 SGHTA, CDR2 FQGNSA. CDR3 length equals 14 residues. CDR3 in DNA: TGTGCCAGCAGCTCAGGGGGACACCTCAAGGCCCAGTACTTC. Translated, it gives CASSSGGHLKAQYF. The whole variable domain, remainder taken from reference TRBV7-2 and TRBJ2-5, is GAGVSQSPSNKVTEKGKDVELRCDPISGHTALYWYRQSLGQGLEFLIYFQGNSAPDKSGLPSDRFSAERTGGSVSTLTIQRTQQEDSAVYLCASSSGGHLKAQYFGPGTRLLVL.

The V gene is TRBV7-2, the J gene TRBJ2-5; 8 positions match TRBD1. Germline trimming cut 4 bases from V and 1 base from J; bases unmatched to any gene: 14. CDR1 is SGHTA, CDR2 FQGNSA, per germline. This CDR3 is built from 18 residues. The CDR3 nucleotides read TGTGCCAGCAGCTACAGGCAGGGGGCAGGCTACCTCCAAGAGACCCAGTACTTC. It codes for CASSYRQGAGYLQETQYF.

The V and J genes are TRBV29-1 and TRBJ2-1; D gene uncertain. CDR3 length equals 10 residues. Trimming stripped 5 bases from V and 8 bases from J, with 7 bases between. Germline V gene lookup returns CDR1 SQVTM and CDR2 ANQGSEA. This chain's CDR3 is CSVRQYEQFF. The CDR3 DNA follows: TGCAGCGTTCGCCAGTATGAGCAGTTCTTC.

This clone is a singleton in its sample. This chain uses TRBV5-1 with TRBJ2-1, with 8 positions matching TRBD2. The CDR3 has 14 amino acids. V dropped 4 bases and J dropped 6; count of bases not matched to a gene: 6. CDR1 is SGHRS and CDR2 is YFSETQ in the germline V gene. The CDR3 sequence: CASSPGAGGNEQFF. CDR3 nucleotides: TGCGCCAGCAGCCCCGGGGCGGGAGGCAATGAGCAGTTCTTC. Full variable domain (remainder filled in from reference TRBV5-1 and TRBJ2-1): KAGVTQTPRYLIKTRGQQVTLSCSPISGHRSVSWYQQTPGQGLQFLFEYFSETQRNKGNFPGRFSGRQFSNSRSEMNVSTLELGDSALYLCASSPGAGGNEQFFGPGTRLTVL.

Only one count was recorded for this clone. The rearrangement links TRBV4-3 to TRBJ1-4; D not resolved. Germline CDR1 is LGHNA and CDR2 is YSLEER. The CDR3 has 15 amino acids. V shed 1 base and J shed 2 bases, with 8 bases lying between them. This chain's CDR3 is CASSQGLETNEKLFF. CDR3 bases: TGCGCCAGCAGCCAAGGGTTGGAGACTAATGAAAAACTGTTTTTT.

The genes are TRBV11-3 and TRBJ1-6; TRBD1 aligns across 10 bases. CDR3 length: 14 amino acids. The germline CDR1 and CDR2 sequences are SGHNT and YENEEA. Unmatched junction bases numbered 4, after V lost 4 bases and J lost 10 bases. The CDR3 loop reads CASSSGQGGSPLHF. The DNA of the CDR3 is TGTGCCAGCAGCTCCGGACAGGGGGGATCACCCCTCCACTTT. The variable domain in full, with the rest retrieved from reference TRBV11-3 and TRBJ1-6, is EAGVVQSPRYKIIEKKQPVAFWCNPISGHNTLYWYLQNLGQGPELLIRYENEEAVDDSQLPKDRFSAERLKGVDSTLKIQPAELGDSAVYLCASSSGQGGSPLHFGNGTRLTVT.

The rearrangement uses TRBV18 and TRBJ1-1; tentative D call: TRBD1 (5 bases). The germline V and J ends were trimmed by 2 bases and 6 bases, with 16 bases remaining between them. The CDR3 is made up of 15 amino acids. Germline CDR1 reads KGHSH; CDR2 reads LQKENI. The CDR3 DNA reads TGTGCCAGCTCACCAGGCACACAGGCATGGGCTGAAGCTTTCTTT. Translation gives CASSPGTQAWAEAFF.

The V and J genes are TRBV5-5 and TRBJ2-7; the D gene is possibly TRBD2 (5 bases). Trimming pared 0 bases from V and 3 bases from J, leaving 13 bases between. The CDR3 totals 15 residues. Per germline, CDR1 SGHKS and CDR2 YYEKEE (reference sequence). CDR3 DNA sequence: TGTGCCAGCAGCTTGGGAAATCAAGGAGGCTACGAGCAGTACTTC. It is translated as CASSLGNQGGYEQYF.

The chain uses TRBV9 and TRBJ2-5, with D perhaps TRBD2 (6 bases). The CDR3 is made up of 14 amino acids. V was shortened by 4 bases and J by 7 bases, with 17 bases between the two germline ends. The germline CDR1 and CDR2 sequences are SGDLS and YYNGEE. The CDR3 sequence: CASSPNPGVGTQYF. For the CDR3, the DNA is TGTGCCAGCAGCCCTAACCCGGGGGTTGGGACCCAGTACTTC.

The chain combines TRBV15 with TRBJ2-5, with TRBD1 as a possible D gene (5 bases). Germline values: CDR1 LNHNV, CDR2 YYDKDF (reference sequence). This CDR3 has 15 amino acids. Trimming pared 1 base from V and 2 bases from J, leaving 11 bases between. CDR3 DNA: TGTGCCACCAGCAGAGGGGGCAGGGTTCAAGAGACCCAGTACTTC. This codes for CATSRGGRVQETQYF.

The chain uses TRBV9 and TRBJ2-2; 14 positions agree with TRBD2. The CDR3 runs 15 residues. Germline CDR1 reads SGDLS; CDR2 reads YYNGEE. Trimming took 7 bases from V and 3 from J; bases not matched to a gene: 2. The CDR3 nucleotides are TGTGCCAGCGGACTAGCGGGGGGACACACCGGGGAGCTGTTTTTT. Translated, it gives CASGLAGGHTGELFF.

In its sample, this clone was seen once. This chain uses TRBV21-1 with TRBJ2-2; the table's D call of TRBD2 was not tested on the DNA. TRBV21-1 is shown as a pseudogene. This CDR3 spans 16 amino acids. CDR3 loop: CASSGLAGLFPGELFF. CDR3 DNA sequence: TGTGCCAGCAGCGGGTTAGCGGGGTTGTTCCCCGGGGAGCTGTTTTTT.

A few counts support this clone. This rearrangement joins TRBV7-2 to TRBJ1-2; TRBD1 aligns across 8 bases. The CDR3 runs to 14 residues. Trimming cost V 4 bases and J 4 bases; bases outside gene matches: 5. Germline V gives CDR1 SGHTA, CDR2 FQGNSA. The CDR3 DNA reads TGTGCCAGCAGCTCCTACAGGGGGACCTATGGCTACACCTTC. Protein product: CASSSYRGTYGYTF.

The chain employs TRBV4-3 and TRBJ1-5, with TRBD1 matching over 12 bases. V shed 0 bases, J shed 7 bases, and the junction held 13 bases outside the gene matches. This CDR3 region has 19 residues. Germline V gene data show CDR1 as LGHNA and CDR2 as YSLEER. The DNA for the CDR3 is TGCGCCAGCAGCCAAGATCCAGGCCGGGACAGGGGGCGAAGGCAGCCCCAGCATTTT. Protein: CASSQDPGRDRGRRQPQHF.

The gene calls are TRBV7-2 and TRBJ2-1, with 9 bases aligning to TRBD1. CDR1 is SGHTA, CDR2 FQGNSA, per germline. The CDR3 extends over 16 amino acids. Trimming removed 4 bases from V and 0 bases from J; junction bases left unmatched: 4. CDR3 DNA sequence: TGTGCCAGCAGCTCCGGACAGGGGAGCTCCTACAATGAGCAGTTCTTC. This gives the protein CASSSGQGSSYNEQFF.

The chain couples TRBV5-1 to TRBJ1-4; 7 positions agree with TRBD1. The junction had 9 bases not matched to a gene; V was cut back by 4 bases and J by 3 bases. CDR3 length: 16 residues. The germline CDR1 and CDR2 sequences are SGHRS and YFSETQ. The CDR3 region is CASSLYRGGSNEKLFF. The CDR3, as DNA: TGCGCCAGCAGCCTCTACAGGGGTGGGTCTAATGAAAAACTGTTTTTT.